Listed below are T cell receptor beta chains from one sample, sequenced in a study of blood T cell repertoires in COVID-19. Sequencing used immunoSEQ multiplex PCR; TCRdb keeps in-frame clones, though not all of them. Altogether some 150,000 clones are present, approximately 73% being singletons, with the ten largest covering around 4.4%. Sequencing was carried out using peripheral blood. All receptors derive from a man aged 55-75 years with acute or convalescent COVID-19. Both conserved end residues are trimmed from each CDR3. The D gene is left open where the match is weak.

J: TRBJ1-4; D: TRBD1; length: 14; V: TRBV2; CDR3: ASTRDREGANEKLF
J: TRBJ2-7; D: NA; length: 13; V: TRBV11-2; CDR3: ASSLAGISSYEQY
J: TRBJ2-2; D: NA; length: 15; V: TRBV21-1; CDR3: ASSKDPSGAEAGELF
J: TRBJ1-3; D: NA; length: 10; V: TRBV24-1; CDR3: ATSGDGNTIY
J: TRBJ2-2; D: TRBD1; length: 14; V: TRBV27; CDR3: ASSSGQGGTPGRLF
J: TRBJ2-7; D: NA; length: 13; V: TRBV7-8; CDR3: ASSQGGRQGYEQY
J: TRBJ2-2; D: TRBD2; length: 14; V: TRBV18; CDR3: ASSPPGGKNTGELF
J: TRBJ2-5; D: TRBD2; length: 15; V: TRBV19; CDR3: ASSIGRAAGWQETQY
J: TRBJ2-7; D: TRBD1; length: 12; V: TRBV9; CDR3: ASSGGQGSYEQY
J: TRBJ2-4; D: NA; length: 11; V: TRBV24-1; CDR3: ATSDYTKNIQY
J: TRBJ1-2; D: NA; length: 10; V: TRBV30; CDR3: AWSVYSYGYT
J: TRBJ2-7; D: NA; length: 14; V: TRBV21-1; CDR3: ASSEWPSGRAHEQY
J: TRBJ2-2; D: NA; length: 11; V: TRBV5-1; CDR3: ASSLRDTGELF
J: TRBJ2-1; D: TRBD2; length: 12; V: TRBV29-1; CDR3: SVKLAVKTYEQF
J: TRBJ2-2; D: TRBD2; length: 14; V: TRBV5-1; CDR3: ASTSGTSATTGELF
J: TRBJ2-4; D: TRBD2; length: 12; V: TRBV18; CDR3: ASSPPSGIAIQY
J: TRBJ2-5; D: NA; length: 12; V: TRBV20-1; CDR3: SASSSGQQETQY
J: TRBJ2-7; D: NA; length: 11; V: TRBV28; CDR3: ASSRAGAYEQY
J: TRBJ1-2; D: NA; length: 12; V: TRBV19; CDR3: ASSIDAGIRGYT
J: TRBJ2-3; D: TRBD2; length: 12; V: TRBV10-1; CDR3: ASSDSGRQDTQY
J: TRBJ1-1; D: NA; length: 12; V: TRBV27; CDR3: ASSFGQWNTEAF
J: TRBJ1-5; D: TRBD1; length: 14; V: TRBV7-6; CDR3: ASSPGTGYGNQPQH
J: TRBJ2-7; D: TRBD2; length: 13; V: TRBV10-3; CDR3: AISGVGTSAYEQY
J: TRBJ2-5; D: NA; length: 12; V: TRBV5-4; CDR3: ASSLGQKVETQY
J: TRBJ1-4; D: TRBD1; length: 13; V: TRBV10-2; CDR3: ASSDSDRGNEKLF
J: TRBJ1-1; D: NA; length: 11; V: TRBV6-6; CDR3: ASSYSGGTEAF
J: TRBJ2-7; D: NA; length: 12; V: TRBV30; CDR3: ACSGSGGSYEQY
J: TRBJ2-2; D: TRBD2; length: 14; V: TRBV9; CDR3: ASSGGLAANTGELF
J: TRBJ2-3; D: TRBD2; length: 13; V: TRBV5-4; CDR3: ASSPSGTSTDTQY
J: TRBJ2-2; D: TRBD2; length: 18; V: TRBV7-9; CDR3: ASTSPTSGRYRAGLGELF
J: TRBJ2-5; D: NA; length: 13; V: TRBV5-4; CDR3: ASSNRQTPQETQY
J: TRBJ1-2; D: NA; length: 11; V: TRBV6-5; CDR3: ASSPRQKEGYT
J: TRBJ2-7; D: TRBD2; length: 15; V: TRBV23-1; CDR3: ASSFLLLAGRFYEQY
J: TRBJ2-1; D: NA; length: 14; V: TRBV7-2; CDR3: ASSPRVGSSYNEQF
J: TRBJ2-3; D: TRBD2; length: 14; V: TRBV5-4; CDR3: ASGLAGGGRTDTQY
J: TRBJ2-7; D: NA; length: 11; V: TRBV18; CDR3: ASSPWGDYEQY
J: TRBJ2-7; D: NA; length: 13; V: TRBV6-5; CDR3: ASSYSIQGYYEQY
J: TRBJ2-3; D: NA; length: 12; V: TRBV6-5; CDR3: ASSRLQGTDTQY
J: TRBJ1-4; D: TRBD1; length: 12; V: TRBV5-6; CDR3: ASSSDRGNEKLF
J: TRBJ1-4; D: NA; length: 13; V: TRBV5-1; CDR3: ASSLIGTRYEKLF
J: TRBJ2-5; D: NA; length: 14; V: TRBV15; CDR3: ATRGEVFSGQETQY
J: TRBJ1-2; D: TRBD1; length: 11; V: TRBV29-1; CDR3: SASTGGGNGYT
J: TRBJ2-1; D: TRBD2; length: 12; V: TRBV10-3; CDR3: AISGRTSVNEQF
J: TRBJ2-7; D: NA; length: 12; V: TRBV18; CDR3: ASSDGRGAYEQY
J: TRBJ2-3; D: TRBD1; length: 12; V: TRBV19; CDR3: ASSGDAQGATQY
J: TRBJ2-1; D: NA; length: 13; V: TRBV7-8; CDR3: ASSKRLDSYNEQF
J: TRBJ2-7; D: TRBD1; length: 15; V: TRBV7-8; CDR3: ASSALSGQGASYEQY
J: TRBJ1-5; D: TRBD1; length: 14; V: TRBV4-2; CDR3: ASSEQGADSNQPQH
J: TRBJ2-5; D: TRBD1; length: 13; V: TRBV7-9; CDR3: ASRPPRTGQETQY
J: TRBJ2-3; D: NA; length: 12; V: TRBV6-2/TRBV6-3; CDR3: ASTPVAVSDTQY
J: TRBJ2-7; D: NA; length: 15; V: TRBV5-1; CDR3: ASSLFGSGRGLFEQY
J: TRBJ2-7; D: TRBD1; length: 13; V: TRBV3-1/TRBV3-2; CDR3: ASSPGTGRSYEQY
J: TRBJ2-7; D: NA; length: 10; V: TRBV9; CDR3: ASSLGLSEQY
J: TRBJ1-1; D: TRBD1; length: 14; V: TRBV28; CDR3: ASRSSPGTGGTEAF